The 5 T cell receptor beta chains presented below share a single source sample, sequenced in a study of blood T cell repertoires in COVID-19. Produced via immunoSEQ multiplex PCR; TCRdb's table is partial and in-frame only. The sample includes some 270,000 clones, roughly 88% of them seen just once. The specimen was peripheral blood. The receptors were gathered from an elderly woman with COVID-19, enrolled during active disease.

V and J are TRBV12-3 or TRBV12-4 and TRBJ1-6, with unresolved D. Trimming shortened V by 5 bases and J by 7 bases, and 9 bases separated the two germline ends. The CDR3 runs to 13 residues. CDR3 in amino acids: CASSVSRNSPLHF. In DNA form, the CDR3 reads TGTGCCAGCAGTGTTTCGAGAAATTCACCCCTCCACTTT.

This chain joins TRBV6-4 and TRBJ1-6; D call uncertain. The V end lost 5 bases, the J end lost 8 bases, and 10 bases lay between the germline ends. Germline V lookup: CDR1 MRHNA, CDR2 SNTAGT. This CDR3 comprises 13 residues. CDR3 bases: TGTGCCAGCAGTAAAGTGGCGGATTCACCCCTCCACTTT. Residues: CASSKVADSPLHF.

The CDR3 nucleotides read TGCGCCAGCAGCTTGTCAGGGTCCGTGGGGCGGACTGAAGCTTTCTTT. This sequence encodes CASSLSGSVGRTEAFF. The chain carries TRBV5-1 and TRBJ1-1; weak D call: TRBD1 (5 bases). Germline values: CDR1 SGHRS, CDR2 YFSETQ. The germline V and J ends were trimmed by 1 base and 5 bases, with 18 bases remaining between them. The CDR3 contains 16 residues.

This rearrangement joins TRBV15 to TRBJ2-1; 8 nucleotides line up with TRBD2. Trimming removed 0 bases from V and 4 bases from J; junction bases left unmatched: 8. Germline values: CDR1 LNHNV, CDR2 YYDKDF (reference sequence). This CDR3 has 17 amino acids. Here the CDR3 DNA reads TGTGCCACCAGCAGAGAAGTAGCGGGGAAATTATACAATGAGCAGTTCTTC. This codes for CATSREVAGKLYNEQFF.

The chain joins TRBV6-6 to TRBJ1-5; no firm D call. The CDR3 spans 11 residues. Germline V gene data show CDR1 as MNHNY and CDR2 as SVGAGI (reference sequence). V was pared by 2 bases and J by 9 bases, with 5 bases between. The CDR3 reads CASSYLGPQHF. The CDR3 DNA follows: TGTGCCAGCAGTTACCTCGGGCCCCAGCATTTT.